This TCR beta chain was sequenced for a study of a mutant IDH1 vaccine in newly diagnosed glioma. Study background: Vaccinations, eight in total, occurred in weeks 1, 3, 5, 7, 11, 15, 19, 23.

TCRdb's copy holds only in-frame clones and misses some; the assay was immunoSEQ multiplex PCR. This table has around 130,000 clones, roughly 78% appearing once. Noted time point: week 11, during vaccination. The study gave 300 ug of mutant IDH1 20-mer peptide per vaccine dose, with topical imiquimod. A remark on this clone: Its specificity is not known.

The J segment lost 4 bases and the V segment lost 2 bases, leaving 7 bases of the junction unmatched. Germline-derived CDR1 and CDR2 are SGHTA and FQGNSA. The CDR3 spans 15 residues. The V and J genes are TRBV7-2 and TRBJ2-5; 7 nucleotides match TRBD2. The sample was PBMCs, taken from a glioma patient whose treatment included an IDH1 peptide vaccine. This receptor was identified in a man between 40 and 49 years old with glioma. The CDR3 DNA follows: TGTGCCAGCAGCTTATGGGAGGGTATCCGAGAGACCCAGTACTTC. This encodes CASSLWEGIRETQYF.